This T cell receptor (beta chain) was documented in a study of radiation and T cells in renal cell carcinoma. The treatment here: treatment-naive control, cytoreductive nephrectomy. Sequenced control tumors were from under 13 males and a few females, median age 57. The assay was immunoSEQ multiplex PCR, and TCRdb's table has in-frame clones only and misses some. The sample lists approximately 9,800 clones, roughly 60% occurring once. Study-wide results and caveats: Compared with controls, irradiated tumors showed greater TCR clonality. Dominant CDR3 motifs occupied more repertoire in irradiated than control tumors.

In the case of this clone: What it binds is unknown.

Trimming took off 6 bases at V and 2 bases at J, with 19 bases between the two ends. Germline lookup yields CDR1 MNHNY and CDR2 SVGAGI (reference sequence). This CDR3 is 16 amino acids long. This receptor was obtained from a man between 60 and 70 years old with renal cell carcinoma. The sequencing used tumor tissue, collected from a patient whose treatment was nephrectomy without radiotherapy. The gene calls are TRBV6-6 and TRBJ2-5, with D perhaps TRBD2 (6 bases). The CDR3 spells CASRGYIGGAQETQYF. CDR3 sequence (DNA): TGTGCCAGCAGGGGCTATATCGGGGGAGCTCAAGAGACCCAGTACTTC.